The clone carrying this T cell receptor beta chain appeared once. Its specificity is not known. At deep level, the assay was performed. Template for every sorted-subset replicate PCR totaled 150 to 250 ng DNA, 30,000 to 35,000 T cell genomes. Method: immunoSEQ multiplex PCR; TCRdb's copy keeps in-frame clones and lacks some. Counted here are 2 million to 2.5 million clones, approximately 93% occurring once; the ten biggest clones make up 0.39%. This record belongs to a study of shared clonotypes between healthy human individuals. General study points: Naive CD4 clonotypes overlapped across a handful of donors at around 5%.

From CD4+ cells came CD45RA+ naive and CD45RA-negative memory subsets. The CDR3 is 12 amino acids. V was pared by 6 bases and J by 2 bases, with 1 base of the junction left unmatched. From germline, CDR1 is GTSNPN and CDR2 SVGIG (reference sequence). Sequenced material: naive CD4+ T cells from PBMCs. As for subset: CD45RA+ positively selected. J is TRBJ1-3 and V is TRBV30; 7 bases agree with TRBD1. The receptor's source is a man younger than 35 in good health. Some clones in this sample may be carry-over from other donors' samples. This CDR3 reads CACGQAGNTIYF. The DNA for the CDR3 is TGTGCCTGCGGACAGGCTGGAAACACCATATATTTT.